Listed here are 23 T cell receptor beta chains from one sample, sequenced in a study of T cells in Graves' hyperthyroidism and ophthalmopathy. Amplification yielded TCR beta CDR3 regions, with RNA transcripts as the source. HTBI primers were used for first-round RT-PCR of the TCR CDR3. A single record per CDR3 protein comes from TCRdb applying MiXCR to the multiplex PCR reads. The sample has approximately 400,000 distinct CDR3 sequences, about 16% seen once. The sequenced material came from blood. The receptor set was obtained from a woman in her twenties or thirties with Graves' hyperthyroidism.

The rearrangement uses TRBV20-1 and TRBJ2-3, with 10 bases aligning to TRBD2. The CDR3 is 16 amino acids. Germline CDR1 and CDR2: DFQATT and SNEGSKA (reference sequence). J was trimmed by 2 bases and V by 2 bases; bases with no gene match: 7. The CDR3, as DNA: TGCAGTGCTAGACCCCTAGCGGGAGTCCCCACAGATACGCAGTATTTT. Protein sequence: CSARPLAGVPTDTQYF.

This clonotype came up many times. The chain couples TRBV28 to TRBJ2-7, with TRBD1 as a possible D gene (6 bases). Germline V gene sequence: CDR1 MDHEN, CDR2 SYDVKM. Trimming pared 6 bases from V and 3 bases from J, leaving 12 bases between. The length of the CDR3 is 13 residues. DNA for the CDR3: TGTGCCAGCAGATCCGGACAGATCTACGAGCAGTACTTC. Translating it yields CASRSGQIYEQYF.

The chain carries TRBV28 and TRBJ2-7; D is perhaps TRBD1 (5 bases). The CDR3 length is 15 residues. Between the trimmed V and J ends, which lost 6 bases and 0 bases, there was a span of 15 bases. In germline, CDR1 is MDHEN, CDR2 SYDVKM. CDR3 loop: CASRDKGRFSYEQYF. CDR3 in DNA: TGTGCCAGCAGGGACAAGGGCCGCTTCTCCTACGAGCAGTACTTC.

This clonotype has just a few counts. CDR3 in amino acids: CASSLRGRYNQPQHF. CDR3 nucleotides: TGTGCCAGCAGCCTCAGGGGGCGTTACAATCAGCCCCAGCATTTT. The chain employs TRBV28 and TRBJ1-5; 8 bases agree with TRBD1. Unmatched junction bases numbered 7, after V lost 6 bases and J lost 3 bases. Germline CDR1 is MDHEN and CDR2 is SYDVKM. The CDR3 sequence is 15 residues long.

The chain combines TRBV28 with TRBJ2-7, with 7 bases fitting TRBD2. CDR1 and CDR2 (germline): MDHEN, SYDVKM. This CDR3 comprises 15 residues. J lost 7 bases, V lost 3 bases, and 12 bases had no gene match. CDR3: CASSFLVGGRQEQYF. The CDR3 DNA reads as TGTGCCAGCAGTTTCCTAGTGGGAGGGAGACAGGAGCAGTACTTC.

This clonotype appeared many times. The J gene is TRBJ2-5, the V gene TRBV12-3 or TRBV12-4; 11 nucleotides agree with TRBD2. V dropped 7 bases and J dropped 5; count of bases not matched to a gene: 9. CDR3 size: 15 residues. CDR3 sequence: CASKQTSGIEETQYF. CDR3 DNA: TGTGCCAGCAAGCAGACTAGCGGGATTGAGGAGACCCAGTACTTC.

Ten or more counts support this clonotype. V gene TRBV6-1 combines with J gene TRBJ1-1; 9 bases match TRBD1. V dropped 5 bases and J dropped 5; count of bases not matched to a gene: 12. CDR3 length: 16 amino acids. Germline V lookup: CDR1 MNHNS, CDR2 SASEGT. This CDR3 reads CASSNGQGRGRTEAFF. The CDR3, as DNA: TGTGCCAGCAGTAACGGACAGGGGCGGGGGAGGACTGAAGCTTTCTTT.

This clonotype appeared many times. V usage is TRBV28 and J usage is TRBJ2-5; D might be TRBD1 (5 bases). CDR1 is MDHEN and CDR2 is SYDVKM in the germline V gene. The V end lost 6 bases, the J end lost 5 bases, and 16 bases lay between the germline ends. The CDR3 consists of 14 residues. The CDR3 is CASSPKGARETQYF. CDR3 nucleotide sequence: TGTGCCAGCAGCCCAAAAGGGGCGCGGGAGACCCAGTACTTC.

The table lists this clonotype with many counts. Germline and junction disagree at one end, which may indicate a read error. The chain combines TRBV7-7 with TRBJ2-7; no reliable D call. The CDR3 is 14 amino acids. Looked up from germline, CDR1 is SSHAT and CDR2 is FNYEAQ (reference sequence). The DNA for the CDR3 is TGTGCTAGCAGCTTAGGTCCTACCTCCTACGAGCAGTACTTC. This translates into CASSLGPTSYEQYF. Looking up the rest from reference TRBV7-7 and TRBJ2-7 gives the full variable domain: GAGVSQSPRYKVTKRGQDVTLRCDPISSHATLYWYQQALGQGPEFLTYFNYEAQPDKSGLPSDRFSAERPEGSISTLTIQRTEQRDSAMYRCASSLGPTSYEQYFGPGTRLTVT.

Notes on this clonotype: At one boundary the junction diverges from the germline segment, which might be a read error. V is TRBV5-6 and J is TRBJ2-5, with TRBD2 matching 13 bases. The CDR3 sequence is 17 residues long. Germline values: CDR1 SGHDT, CDR2 YYEEEE. DNA for the CDR3: TGTGCCAGCGGCTTGGTCCTACTAGCGGGAGGGCGAGAGACCCAGTACTTC. Its translation is CASGLVLLAGGRETQYF.

The genes are TRBV27 and TRBJ2-7; D is undetermined. V was cut by 6 bases and J by 6 bases, with 24 bases left in between. CDR3 length: 16 amino acids. CDR1 and CDR2 from the germline V gene are MNHEY and SMNVEV (reference sequence). CDR3 amino acids: CASSLGPDVAPTEQYF. CDR3 in DNA: TGTGCCAGCAGCTTAGGGCCTGACGTAGCCCCTACCGAGCAGTACTTC.

This clonotype has at least ten counts. This rearrangement joins TRBV20-1 to TRBJ1-1; TRBD1 is a possible D gene (5 bases). Trimming removed 5 bases at V and 4 bases at J, with 17 bases between. Germline CDR1 is DFQATT and CDR2 is SNEGSKA (reference sequence). This CDR3 spans 14 amino acids. The CDR3 nucleotides read TGCAGTGCTTACCGGGACCCAGCATCCACTGAAGCTTTCTTT. Residues: CSAYRDPASTEAFF.

This clonotype was observed at least ten times. V and J are TRBV28 and TRBJ1-2, with unresolved D. This CDR3 contains 14 residues. V lost 5 bases, J lost 2 bases, and 12 bases lay in between. Germline V gene data show CDR1 as MDHEN and CDR2 as SYDVKM. The CDR3 DNA sequence: TGTGCCAGCAGTGAAATGTCAGGCAACTATGGCTACACCTTC. Translating it yields CASSEMSGNYGYTF.

This chain links TRBV9 with TRBJ2-7; D tentatively reads TRBD1 or TRBD2 (6 bases each). V lost 2 bases and J 2 bases, leaving 11 bases between the germline ends. Per the germline V gene, CDR1 is SGDLS and CDR2 is YYNGEE. This CDR3 is built from 14 residues. The CDR3: CASSVGGTPYEQYF. In DNA, the CDR3 is TGTGCCAGCAGCGTCGGCGGGACACCCTACGAGCAGTACTTC.

The rearrangement joins TRBV28 to TRBJ2-6, with 9 bases fitting TRBD1. The V and J ends lost 5 bases and 1 base, in that order; junction bases with no gene match: 6. The CDR3 runs 17 residues. Germline values: CDR1 MDHEN, CDR2 SYDVKM. CDR3 amino acids: CASSLDRGKSGANVLTF. CDR3 nucleotides: TGTGCCAGCAGTCTCGACAGGGGGAAGTCTGGGGCCAACGTCCTGACTTTC.

The rearrangement links TRBV18 to TRBJ2-7; 7 nucleotides agree with TRBD1. The CDR3 covers 16 residues. Germline CDR1 KGHSH, CDR2 LQKENI. The V segment lost 1 base and the J segment 0 bases; nucleotides outside the gene matches: 6. The CDR3 loop reads CASSPQGRGNSYEQYF. Written as DNA, the CDR3 is TGTGCCAGCTCACCACAAGGCAGGGGGAACTCCTACGAGCAGTACTTC. Full variable domain (outside the CDR3, taken from reference TRBV18 and TRBJ2-7): NAGVMQNPRHLVRRRGQEARLRCSPMKGHSHVYWYRQLPEEGLKFMVYLQKENIIDESGMPKERFSAEFPKEGPSILRIQQVVRGDSAAYFCASSPQGRGNSYEQYFGPGTRLTVT.

The chain is built from TRBV12-3 or TRBV12-4 and TRBJ1-1; D is perhaps TRBD1 (6 bases). CDR3 size: 15 residues. Trimming took off 3 bases at V and 2 bases at J, with 13 bases between the two ends. The CDR3 loop reads CASSFGGSPNTEAFF. CDR3 in DNA: TGTGCCAGCAGTTTTGGGGGCAGCCCAAACACTGAAGCTTTCTTT.

This clonotype was counted at least ten times. DNA of the CDR3: TGTGCCAGCAGCTTAGACAGGGGAGGCAATTCACCCCTCCACTTT. It is translated as CASSLDRGGNSPLHF. The chain combines TRBV7-6 with TRBJ1-6; 7 bases map to TRBD1. Per germline, CDR1 SGHVS and CDR2 FNYEAQ. This CDR3 region has 15 residues. Trimming took 1 base from V and 7 from J; bases not matched to a gene: 4.

This clonotype was found many times. The chain employs TRBV28 and TRBJ2-2; D might be TRBD1 (6 bases). Germline CDR1 is MDHEN and CDR2 is SYDVKM. The CDR3 extends over 11 amino acids. V lost 8 bases and J lost 6, with 7 bases in between. The CDR3 DNA reads TGTGCCAGCGGGGGCCCCGGGGAGCTGTTTTTT. Translating gives CASGGPGELFF.

The chain uses TRBV24-1 and TRBJ2-3, with TRBD1 matching 10 bases. The J segment lost 3 bases and the V segment lost 9 bases, leaving 14 bases of the junction unmatched. The CDR3 spans 17 residues. CDR1 and CDR2 from the germline V gene are KGHDR and SFDVKD. The chain's CDR3 is CATLPSPGQGITDTQYF. CDR3 in DNA: TGTGCCACCCTCCCATCCCCGGGACAGGGGATAACAGATACGCAGTATTTT.

This clonotype was counted many times. The chain joins TRBV7-8 to TRBJ2-1, with 15 bases fitting TRBD2. The CDR3 is 16 amino acids. The germline CDR1 and CDR2 sequences are SGHVS and FQNEAQ. Germline trimming cut 3 bases from V and 5 bases from J; bases unmatched to any gene: 2. The CDR3 here is CASSFGLAGGNNEQFF. DNA for the CDR3: TGTGCCAGCAGCTTTGGACTAGCGGGAGGGAACAATGAGCAGTTCTTC.

This sequence joins TRBV20-1 and TRBJ2-2; TRBD2 agrees at 11 bases. V was pared by 5 bases and J by 5 bases, with 7 bases of the junction left unmatched. This CDR3 contains 15 residues. Germline loops: CDR1 DFQATT, CDR2 SNEGSKA (reference sequence). CDR3 DNA sequence: TGCAGTGCTTTAGCGGGAGGGAGGGGAACCGGGGAGCTGTTTTTT. Its translation: CSALAGGRGTGELFF.

The genes are TRBV20-1 and TRBJ2-5; D possibly corresponds to TRBD2 (5 bases). The V and J ends lost 1 base and 3 bases respectively, with 12 bases between them. CDR1 is DFQATT and CDR2 is SNEGSKA in the germline V gene (reference sequence). The CDR3 consists of 14 residues. The CDR3 sequence is CSARAGSSKETQYF. For the CDR3, the DNA is TGCAGTGCTAGAGCGGGAAGCTCTAAAGAGACCCAGTACTTC.